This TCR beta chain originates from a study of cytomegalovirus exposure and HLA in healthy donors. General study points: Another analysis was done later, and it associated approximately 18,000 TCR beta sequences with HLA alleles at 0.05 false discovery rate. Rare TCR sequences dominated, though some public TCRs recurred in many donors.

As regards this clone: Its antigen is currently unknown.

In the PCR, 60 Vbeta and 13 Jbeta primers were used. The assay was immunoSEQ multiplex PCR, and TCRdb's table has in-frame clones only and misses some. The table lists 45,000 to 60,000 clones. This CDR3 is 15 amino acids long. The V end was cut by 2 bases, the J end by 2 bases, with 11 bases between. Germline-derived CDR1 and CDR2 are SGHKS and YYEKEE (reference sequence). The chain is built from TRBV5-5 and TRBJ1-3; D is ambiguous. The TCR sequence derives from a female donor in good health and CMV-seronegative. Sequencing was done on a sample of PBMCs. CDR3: CASSFNVRAGNTIYF. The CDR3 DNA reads TGTGCCAGCAGCTTTAACGTACGGGCTGGAAACACCATATATTTT.